This T cell receptor beta chain was captured in a study of graft-versus-host responses after intestinal transplantation. Produced via immunoSEQ multiplex PCR; TCRdb's table is partial and in-frame only. Here the sample spans 57,000 or so clones, roughly 89% being singletons. The CDR3 is 14 amino acids. Between the trimmed V and J ends, which lost 6 bases and 3 bases, there was a span of 11 bases. Germline-derived CDR1 and CDR2 are MGHRA and YSYEKL. The chain links TRBV4-1 to TRBJ2-2; possibly TRBD1 for D (6 bases). The sequence derives from a human patient who received an intestinal transplant, so some T cells may come from the graft donor. Sequenced material: PBMCs, taken 118 days after intestinal transplantation. This chain's CDR3 is CASSYGQYTGELFF. The CDR3 DNA sequence: TGCGCCAGCAGTTACGGACAGTACACCGGGGAGCTGTTTTTT.